What follows is one T cell receptor beta chain and its context. Its antigen is as yet unknown. Blood CD8+ and CD4+ T cells underwent high-throughput TCR beta sequencing. Random-hexamer reverse transcription was applied to about 0.5 to 1 ug RNA. Amplification of TCR beta CDR3 spanned 54 Vbeta and 13 Jbeta via immunoSEQ multiplex PCR. TCRdb used MiXCR to reprocess the immunoSEQ multiplex PCR reads, holding one entry per CDR3 protein. The sample records roughly 200,000 distinct CDR3 sequences, roughly 92% being singletons. The sample is drawn from a study of CD8 T cells in Susac syndrome. Whole-study results and caveats: By the study's own acknowledgment, its TCR sequencing and HLA analysis included relatively few individuals.

Sequenced material: CD4+ T cells from PBMCs. The receptor was isolated from a human donor in good health.

CDR3 in DNA: TGTGCCAGCCGGACGGACTCCTCCTACGAGCAGTACTTC. Residues: CASRTDSSYEQYF. V and J are TRBV3-1 and TRBJ2-7; D might be TRBD2 (5 bases). The germline gives CDR1 LGHDT, CDR2 YNNKEL (reference sequence). This CDR3 has 13 residues. The V and J ends lost 8 bases and 0 bases respectively, with 11 bases between them.